The present T cell receptor (beta chain) was sequenced within a study of T cell clonotyping in hematopoietic cell transplantation. Trimming stripped 3 bases from V and 7 bases from J, with 9 bases between. Germline CDR1 SQVTM, CDR2 ANQGSEA. This CDR3 has 11 amino acids. As for this clone: Its specificity is unknown.

Sequencing was performed with immunoSEQ multiplex PCR; in TCRdb, only in-frame clones are kept and a portion is missing. This sample carries over 10,000 clones, around 50% of them seen once, and the ten largest clones take about 10%. Study results and caveats: Without cell sorting, CD4 versus CD8 contributions remain unresolved. Pathologically expanded recipient clonotypes increased progressively from day 30 to day 180 as diversity fell.

Sequences were obtained from peripheral blood mononuclear cells. The clonotype originates from a man aged 45 to 65 in good health. Some clones in this sample may be carry-over from other donors' samples. V usage is TRBV29-1 and J usage is TRBJ1-1; maybe TRBD1 (5 bases). CDR3 in amino acids: CSVEGVGEAFF. DNA of the CDR3: TGCAGCGTTGAGGGGGTTGGTGAAGCTTTCTTT.